What follows is one T cell receptor (beta chain) and its context. The CDR3 totals 14 residues. Losses at the gene ends were 2 bases for V and 3 bases for J; bases not matched to a gene: 3. Germline CDR1 reads MNHEY; CDR2 reads SMNVEV (reference sequence). Sequencing templates came from extracted RNA that was reverse transcribed into cDNA. Method: immunoSEQ multiplex PCR; TCRdb's copy keeps in-frame clones and lacks some. The sample records some 210,000 clones, about three fifths being singletons. This sample is drawn from a study of CD8+ T cells in alopecia areata. Study-level background: Tofacitinib administration persisted for 6 to 18 months, succeeded by 6 months off drug.

V and J are TRBV27 and TRBJ1-1; 7 bases are shared with TRBD1. The sequence came from a human donor with alopecia areata. The sample in question was CD4+ T cells sorted from blood, obtained at week 0. CDR3 DNA: TGTGCCAGCAGTTTAATAGACAGGGACACTGAAGCTTTCTTT. This encodes CASSLIDRDTEAFF.